This T cell receptor (beta chain) was sequenced during a study of early T cells in non-severe SARS-CoV-2 infection (dated by TCRdb to the early 2020s). Context from the whole study: Because TCR sequencing was done on bulk RNA from unsorted whole blood, the alpha and beta chains could not be paired.

Looking up the germline V gene yields CDR1 KGHDR and CDR2 SFDVKD. The CDR3 spans 16 residues, from the cysteine through the phenylalanine. CDR3 DNA is the only sequence kept; it has 48 bases, read in frame from the first base. The trim is 0 bases for V and 0 bases for J, with a gap of 8 bases between the germline ends. The study was a case-control design nested within a healthcare worker cohort in London, UK, with weekly nasopharyngeal swab PCR tests and blood sampling. Healthcare workers were enrolled in the week of the UK lockdown, from 23 to 31 March 2020, and were followed every week for up to roughly 15 weeks. Study-wide findings and limitations: VDJdb matching was skewed toward anti-spike CD8 responses and likely underestimated virus-specific expansions by missing private and CD4 specificities.

Libraries were prepared through 5' RACE. Sequencing took place on a NextSeq 500. In the TCR library protocol, unique molecular identifiers were attached to individual cDNA molecules to correct for PCR bias and sequencing error. TCR alpha and beta chains were both sequenced, and the abundances of alpha and beta sequences in each sample were closely correlated with each other. The paper's processing steps were these. Decombinator V4 was used to perform V gene, J gene and CDR3 annotation of TCR sequences. Expanded TCRs were defined as changing significantly between any two time points under a Poisson model with p below 0.0001. TCR abundances were normalised to the total number of TCRs sequenced in each sample and reported as counts per million. MAIT TCRs were defined by TRAV1-2 paired with TRAJ12, TRAJ20 or TRAJ33, and iNKT TCRs by TRAV10 paired with TRAJ18. VDJdb, accessed 1 November 2021, was searched for CMV, EBV and SARS-CoV-2 annotated TCRs, excluding TCRs annotated for multiple antigens. TCRdb reran the public reads through fastp at Q25 and MiXCR, keeping productive beta chains. Identical CDR3 proteins give one entry, which carries the most common genes and DNA. The V and J calls shown here were made by TCRdb, not taken from the authors' results. Here the sample has some 67,000 distinct CDR3 sequences; roughly 13% occur a single time. Jointly, the top ten make up about 5% of the sample.

This clonotype was counted at least ten times. No antigen is known for it. Per-nucleotide qualities are absent, and no much larger clonotype sits a single base away. This TCR derives from an adult who was a healthcare worker with PCR-confirmed SARS-CoV-2 infection or an uninfected control (not recorded which). Specimen: whole blood. The V gene is TRBV24-1 and the J gene is TRBJ2-1; the D segment cannot be called with confidence. The bases are TGTGCCACCAGTGATTTGAGCCCGAGCTCCTACAATGAGCAGTTCTTC. Translated, this gives CATSDLSPSSYNEQFF.